This T cell receptor (beta chain) derives from a study of T-cell memory formation after mild COVID-19. This clonotype was recorded a few times. Its antigen remains unknown. TCRdb called the 5' RACE reads again in MiXCR, with one record for every CDR3 protein. The sample has roughly 240,000 distinct CDR3 sequences, less than 20% seen once. General study results and limits: Some clones that responded were present in memory (sampled pre-infection), which suggests cross-reactive memory joined. Chiefly within CM and EM were the contracting CD4+ clones; CD8+ ones were within EMRA.

Germline CDR1 is MNHEY and CDR2 is SVGAGI. The CDR3 runs 15 residues. V was pared by 2 bases and J by 4 bases, with 4 bases of the junction left unmatched. This chain links TRBV6-5 with TRBJ2-2; TRBD2 agrees at 7 bases. The sample taken for sequencing was PBMCs or a T cell subset sorted from them (not recorded which). This receptor was identified in an adult woman who had mild COVID-19 (a few samples of this study predate the infection). Cell type and time point are not known. Here the CDR3 reads CASSYRGGLTGELFF. The DNA of the CDR3 is TGTGCCAGCAGTTACCGGGGAGGGCTCACCGGGGAGCTGTTTTTT.